The present TCR beta chain was sequenced within a study of shared clonotypes between healthy human individuals. The authors ran the assay at deep level. Method: immunoSEQ multiplex PCR; TCRdb's copy keeps in-frame clones and lacks some. The sample lists approximately 500,000 clones, 90% to 97% occurring once. A note on this clone: Antigen specificity is unknown.

The germline CDR1 and CDR2 sequences are SGHVS and FQNEAQ. The CDR3 sequence is 15 residues long. With 5 bases clipped from V and 3 bases from J, the junction kept 9 bases outside the gene matches. General study findings and limits: Rarefaction showed that sequencing of sorted subsets was incomplete (despite large depth). On the whole, naive subsets had larger estimated richness than memory subsets had.

The chain employs TRBV7-8 and TRBJ2-7; TRBD2 agrees at 8 bases. The receptor's source is a woman aged 30 to 39 in good health. The sample was naive CD4+ T cells sorted from blood. Subset noted: CD45RA+ positively selected. CDR3: CASSPREGRFYEQYF. In DNA, the CDR3 is TGTGCCAGCAGCCCCCGGGAGGGGAGGTTCTACGAGCAGTACTTC.